This TCR beta chain was sequenced in a study of spatial heterogeneity in lung cancer. MiXCR was run by TCRdb on the 5' RACE reads, yielding one entry per CDR3 protein. The sample contains about 39,000 distinct CDR3 sequences, 4.5% to 6% of which appear only once. CDR3 length: 17 amino acids. V shed 0 bases, J shed 1 base, and the junction held 5 bases outside the gene matches. Germline V CDR1 and CDR2: LGHNA, YNFKEQ. Regarding time point: sample taken at primary tumor resection. Unsorted tumor, nontumor lung tissue or cryopreserved PBMC supplied the whole RNA. In its sample, this clonotype was seen a few times. The antigen is undetermined. Study-level points and caveats: Circulating ubiquitous expanded tumor TCRs were observed more frequently at resection than at follow-up.

The TCR was taken from a male donor with early-stage non-small cell lung cancer. The sequences come from PBMCs, collected at surgery. The chain links TRBV4-2 to TRBJ2-3; 9 bases map to TRBD2. CDR3 region: CASSQDPRGGGTDTQYF. Here the CDR3 DNA reads TGTGCCAGCAGCCAAGATCCGCGGGGGGGAGGCACAGATACGCAGTATTTT.